The clone carrying this TCR beta chain showed up many times. By flow cytometry, patients selected for sequencing had shown an expansion of CD8+CD57+ cells. The data originate from a study of CD8+CD57+ T cells in acquired aplastic anemia. Background on the study: Average DNA yield from sorted CD4+ and CD8+ cells was 3.2 ug.

The V gene's germline CDR1 is DFQATT and CDR2 SNEGSKA (reference sequence). This CDR3 spans 17 amino acids. The J segment lost 0 bases and the V segment lost 3 bases, leaving 11 bases of the junction unmatched. Template material for TCR beta VDJ and CDR3 profiling consisted of genomic DNA. TCRdb re-called the reads with MiXCR, one entry per CDR3 protein. This table has around 200,000 distinct CDR3 sequences, 40% to 50% appearing once. The TCR originated in a human donor with aplastic anemia. Sample: sorted CD4+, CD8+, or CD8+CD57+ T cells (not recorded which) from PBMCs. The V and J genes are TRBV20-1 and TRBJ2-3; 8 bases line up with TRBD2. The CDR3 sequence: CSASAFGASGSTDTQYF. The CDR3 nucleotides read TGCAGTGCTAGCGCATTTGGGGCTAGCGGGAGCACAGATACGCAGTATTTT.